The entry below gives a single TCR beta chain sequence along with its context. Its matching antigen is unknown. TCRdb's copy holds only in-frame clones and misses some; the assay was immunoSEQ multiplex PCR. This sample has 85,000 to 120,000 clones, with 75% to 95% found just once. The CDR3 contains 13 residues. CDR1 is LNHDA and CDR2 is SQIVND in the germline V gene (reference sequence). Trimming removed 4 bases from V and 5 bases from J, with 8 bases in between. This sample is part of a study of OX40 agonist ivuxolimab in advanced cancers. The wider study: Mean age approximately 61 years, range about 20 to 90; just over 80% male. Partial responses were seen in three patients, one with hepatocellular carcinoma and two with cutaneous melanoma.

Whole-study findings and limits: CD4+ and CD8+ T cells in blood underwent clonal expansion by week 6 at 0.1 to 3.0 mg/kg.

The chain joins TRBV19 to TRBJ2-2; D is ambiguous. The receptor was derived from an adult with an advanced solid tumor such as melanoma, head and neck, liver or kidney cancer. The sequences come from CD4+ or CD8+ T cells sorted from blood, collected in a trial of the OX40 agonist ivuxolimab. The CDR3 nucleotides read TGTGCCAGTAGTAGGACCCGAACCGGGGAGCTGTTTTTT. Amino acids: CASSRTRTGELFF.